The clone carrying this T cell receptor beta chain was seen a few times. The antigen remains unidentified. These data come from a study of human thymus T cells. Study-wide points: Thymic and blood repertoires seemed to show skewed V and J gene use. Related research described thymic repertoires that were highly overlapping among unrelated individuals.

Thymus specimens were resections from corrective heart surgery. V lost 5 bases and J 3 bases, leaving 14 bases between the germline ends. CDR1 MDHEN and CDR2 SYDVKM come from the germline V gene. This CDR3 region has 14 residues. Measured with immunoSEQ multiplex PCR; TCRdb has only the in-frame clones, and not every one. This repertoire shows about 78,000 clones, 95% to 98% found once; its top ten account for 0.031%. V and J are TRBV28 and TRBJ2-7; D not resolved. This receptor was identified in a boy younger than two with a congenital heart defect but otherwise immunologically healthy. The sequenced sample was thymus tissue. The CDR3 DNA reads as TGTGCCAGCAGTCAAGCTCGGAGTTTCTACGAGCAGTACTTC. As protein: CASSQARSFYEQYF.